This TCR beta chain was sequenced for a study of early T cells in non-severe SARS-CoV-2 infection. The CDR3 is made up of 15 amino acids. The V end was cut by 4 bases, the J end by 3 bases, with 14 bases between. This clonotype was observed many times. The antigen remains undetermined. General study findings and limits: Anti-spike CD8 responses were favored in VDJdb matching, and private and CD4 specificities were missed.

TCRdb re-analysed the 5' RACE reads in MiXCR, keeping a single row per CDR3 protein. The repertoire holds tens of thousands of distinct CDR3 sequences, with more than 13% as singletons. The receptor was derived from an adult who was a healthcare worker with PCR-confirmed SARS-CoV-2 infection or an uninfected control (not recorded which). The V gene is TRBV12-3 or TRBV12-4, the J gene TRBJ2-3, with no clear D. Sequencing was done on a sample of whole blood. This CDR3 reads CASSSSYASTDTQYF. The CDR3 DNA is TGTGCCAGCAGTTCTTCCTATGCATCGACAGATACGCAGTATTTT.